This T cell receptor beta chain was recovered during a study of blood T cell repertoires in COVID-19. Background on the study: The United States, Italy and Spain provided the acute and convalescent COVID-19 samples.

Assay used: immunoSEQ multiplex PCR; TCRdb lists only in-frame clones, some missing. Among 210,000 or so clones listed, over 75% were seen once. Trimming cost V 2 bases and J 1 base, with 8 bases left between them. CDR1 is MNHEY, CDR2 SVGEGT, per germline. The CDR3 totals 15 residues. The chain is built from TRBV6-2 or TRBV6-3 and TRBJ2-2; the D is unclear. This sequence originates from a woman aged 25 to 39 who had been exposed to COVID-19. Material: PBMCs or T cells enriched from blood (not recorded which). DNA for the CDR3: TGTGCCAGCAGTTACGTTCCAGGGAACACCGGGGAGCTGTTTTTT. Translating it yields CASSYVPGNTGELFF.